These T cell receptor beta chains were read from a single sample in a study of cytomegalovirus exposure and HLA in healthy donors. Clones were sequenced by immunoSEQ multiplex PCR, and TCRdb holds only the in-frame ones, with some missing. The data contain approximately 70,000 clones, around 70% of them seen just once; the ten biggest clones take up approximately 10%. Sequencing used PBMCs. The receptors stem from a human donor in good health. CDR3s include the opening cysteine and the closing phenylalanine or tryptophan. A D gene is named only where the DNA matches it firmly. For some rows the clone size is stated as once, few or many, or as a class when expanded; others skip it.

j_call	clone_size	d_call	v_call	cdr3_aa	cdr3_nt
TRBJ2-5	-	-	TRBV2	CASSDERVWEETQYF	TGTGCCAGCAGTGATGAGCGGGTCTGGGAAGAGACCCAGTACTTC
TRBJ2-5	-	-	TRBV7-8	CAGSGGNIQETQYF	TGTGCCGGCTCCGGGGGAAATATCCAAGAGACCCAGTACTTC
TRBJ2-1	-	TRBD2	TRBV2	CASSESRGSGNEQFF	TGTGCCAGCAGTGAATCCCGCGGGAGTGGAAATGAGCAGTTCTTC
TRBJ1-4	once	TRBD1	TRBV19	CASSITGGEEKLFF	TGTGCCAGTAGTATCACAGGGGGCGAGGAAAAACTGTTTTTT
TRBJ2-7	-	-	TRBV7-3	CASSPSASSYEQYF	TGTGCCAGCAGCCCCTCCGCTAGCTCCTACGAGCAGTACTTC
TRBJ1-4	-	-	TRBV5-5	CASSTPGTLDEKLFF	TGTGCCAGCAGCACCCCCGGGACACTTGATGAAAAACTGTTTTTT
TRBJ2-7	-	TRBD1	TRBV14	CASSLTGRNYEQYF	TGTGCCAGCAGTCTGACAGGGAGAAACTACGAGCAGTACTTC
TRBJ1-1	-	-	TRBV5-1	CASSFNKNTEAFF	TGCGCCAGCAGCTTTAACAAGAACACTGAAGCTTTCTTT
TRBJ2-7	-	-	TRBV11-2	CASSSVPGLSYEQYF	TGTGCCAGCAGCTCGGTACCGGGACTCTCCTACGAGCAGTACTTC
TRBJ2-7	few	TRBD1	TRBV7-8	CASSVGTDRGGEQYF	TGTGCCAGCAGCGTGGGGACAGACAGGGGAGGCGAGCAGTACTTC
TRBJ1-1	-	-	TRBV6-5	CASSYSHTHTEAFF	TGTGCCAGCAGTTACTCTCACACCCACACTGAAGCTTTCTTT
TRBJ1-5	-	TRBD1	TRBV28	CASSPRTGRDQPQHF	TGTGCCAGCAGTCCGCGGACAGGGCGAGATCAGCCCCAGCATTTT
TRBJ2-2	once	TRBD2	TRBV10-3	CAISESSAGGNTGELFF	TGTGCCATCAGTGAGTCGTCGGCGGGGGGGAACACCGGGGAGCTGTTTTTT
TRBJ2-1	-	-	TRBV6-4	CASSDSLAGYNEQFF	TGTGCCAGCAGTGACTCTCTGGCAGGCTACAATGAGCAGTTCTTC
TRBJ2-2	-	-	TRBV19	CATLRGKGNTGELFF	TGTGCCACTCTCCGGGGGAAGGGAAACACCGGGGAGCTGTTTTTT
TRBJ1-4	-	-	TRBV4-1	CASSQQQVATNEKLFF	TGCGCCAGCAGCCAGCAACAGGTTGCAACTAATGAAAAACTGTTTTTT
TRBJ2-1	-	TRBD2	TRBV5-1	CASSLAGLAGAYNEQFF	TGCGCCAGCAGCTTGGCTGGACTAGCGGGAGCCTACAATGAGCAGTTCTTC
TRBJ1-4	-	-	TRBV4-1	CASSPMGGALNEKLFF	TGCGCCAGCAGCCCCATGGGGGGGGCGCTTAATGAAAAACTGTTTTTT
TRBJ2-7	-	TRBD1	TRBV5-1	CASSALSGGDEQYF	TGCGCCAGCAGCGCCTTGTCAGGGGGCGACGAGCAGTACTTC
TRBJ2-3	-	-	TRBV6-1	CASSDHTDTQYF	TGTGCCAGCAGTGATCACACAGATACGCAGTATTTT
TRBJ2-5	once	-	TRBV5-1	CASSGTDGVKTQYF	TGCGCCAGCAGCGGGACTGATGGGGTTAAGACCCAGTACTTC
TRBJ2-7	-	-	TRBV6-5	CASSEVGGSYEQYF	TGTGCCAGCAGTGAAGTCGGCGGTTCCTACGAGCAGTACTTC
TRBJ1-5	-	-	TRBV4-1	CASSQEGGNQPQHF	TGCGCCAGCAGCCAAGAAGGGGGCAATCAGCCCCAGCATTTT
TRBJ1-1	-	-	TRBV7-6	CASSLGYGAGGTEAFF	TGTGCCAGCAGCTTAGGTTACGGGGCGGGGGGAACTGAAGCTTTCTTT
TRBJ1-1	-	-	TRBV5-1	CASSPSGGSTSTEAFF	TGCGCCAGCAGCCCTAGTGGCGGATCAACAAGTACTGAAGCTTTCTTT
TRBJ2-7	-	-	TRBV6-5	CASSYRRATYEQYF	TGTGCCAGCAGTTACAGGAGGGCCACCTACGAGCAGTACTTC
TRBJ1-3	-	-	TRBV5-6	CASSLTKRGFSGNTIYF	TGTGCCAGCAGCTTAACCAAGAGAGGTTTCTCTGGAAACACCATATATTTT
TRBJ2-1	-	TRBD1	TRBV7-8	CASSSRGQGSEQFF	TGTGCCAGCAGCTCTAGGGGACAGGGAAGTGAGCAGTTCTTC
TRBJ1-4	few	-	TRBV6-5	CASSDSSGKEKLFF	TGTGCCAGCTCGGATTCTTCGGGGAAGGAAAAACTGTTTTTT
TRBJ1-6	-	TRBD1	TRBV27	CASSLEADREGSYNSPLHF	TGTGCCAGCAGTTTAGAGGCGGACAGGGAGGGCTCCTATAATTCACCCCTCCACTTT
TRBJ1-3	-	-	TRBV5-1	CASSLEGGASGNTIYF	TGCGCCAGCAGCTTGGAGGGGGGGGCCTCTGGAAACACCATATATTTT
TRBJ1-2	-	-	TRBV28	CASSGASRAVPYTF	TGTGCCAGCAGTGGGGCAAGCAGGGCAGTCCCCTACACCTTC
TRBJ2-2	-	-	TRBV6-5	CASSRQDLNTGELFF	TGTGCCAGCAGTAGACAGGACCTGAACACCGGGGAGCTGTTTTTT
TRBJ1-1	few	-	TRBV5-6	CASSSTLDSEAFF	TGTGCCAGCAGCTCGACACTGGATTCTGAAGCTTTCTTT
TRBJ2-7	-	-	TRBV6-5	CASSSQTYEQYF	TGTGCCAGCAGTTCCCAAACCTACGAGCAGTACTTC
TRBJ2-1	-	TRBD2	TRBV30	CAWRGLVSEQFF	TGTGCCTGGAGAGGACTAGTAAGTGAGCAGTTCTTC
TRBJ2-1	-	-	TRBV27	CASSLSESMYYEQFF	TGTGCCAGCAGTTTGTCCGAAAGCATGTACTATGAGCAGTTCTTC
TRBJ1-1	few	TRBD1	TRBV5-8	CASSWGDRVKLAEAFF	TGTGCCAGCAGCTGGGGGGACAGGGTAAAGTTGGCTGAAGCTTTCTTT
TRBJ1-1	-	-	TRBV6-6	CAILTGSEAFF	TGTGCCATCCTTACCGGGTCTGAAGCTTTCTTT
TRBJ1-2	-	-	TRBV5-1	CASSWPAANYGYTF	TGCGCCAGCAGCTGGCCAGCAGCGAACTATGGCTACACCTTC
TRBJ2-7	-	TRBD1	TRBV7-9	CASSLDRPGTVVSYEQYF	TGTGCCAGCAGCTTAGACCGCCCGGGGACAGTGGTCTCCTACGAGCAGTACTTC